The 4 T cell receptor beta chains in this list originate from one sample, sequenced in a study of cytomegalovirus exposure and HLA in healthy donors. Vbeta (60) and Jbeta (13) primers were used in the PCR. Here immunoSEQ multiplex PCR was the method, and the copy in TCRdb shows in-frame clones only, minus some. The top ten hold roughly 0.32% of the sample, which has about 200,000 clones, 75% to 90% seen once. Sequencing input: PBMCs. Every receptor here comes from a woman between 25 and 40 years old in good health and CMV-seronegative.

The rearrangement links TRBV29-1 to TRBJ2-7, with 8 bases aligning to TRBD2. The CDR3 consists of 14 residues. With 0 bases clipped from V and 5 bases from J, the junction kept 6 bases outside the gene matches. Germline CDR1 reads SQVTM; CDR2 reads ANQGSEA. The CDR3 DNA sequence: TGCAGCGTTGAAGATCTCAGCGGGAGAGACGAGCAGTACTTC. It codes for CSVEDLSGRDEQYF.

The chain uses TRBV11-2 and TRBJ2-3, with 10 bases that match TRBD2. CDR3 length: 16 amino acids. Trimming cost V 5 bases and J 2 bases; bases outside gene matches: 7. CDR1 SGHAT and CDR2 FQNNGV come from the germline V gene. DNA for the CDR3: TGTGCCAGCAGCGGTCAACTAGCGGGGACCACAGATACGCAGTATTTT. Protein product: CASSGQLAGTTDTQYF.

V and J are TRBV28 and TRBJ1-1, with a possible D match to TRBD1 (5 bases). Trimming stripped 6 bases from V and 8 bases from J, with 16 bases between. CDR1 and CDR2 (germline): MDHEN, SYDVKM. The CDR3 spans 13 residues. DNA for the CDR3: TGTGCCAGCAGCTCCCCGGGGGTTCTAGAAGCTTTCTTT. It encodes CASSSPGVLEAFF. Full variable domain (outside the CDR3, taken from reference TRBV28 and TRBJ1-1): DVKVTQSSRYLVKRTGEKVFLECVQDMDHENMFWYRQDPGLGLRLIYFSYDVKMKEKGDIPEGYSVSREKKERFSLILESASTNQTSMYLCASSSPGVLEAFFGQGTRLTVV.

The sample holds a few counts of this clone. The V call is TRBV5-1, the J call TRBJ2-7; a weak D match, TRBD1 (7 bases). CDR1 is SGHRS, CDR2 YFSETQ, per germline. This CDR3 contains 14 residues. The germline V and J ends were trimmed by 4 bases and 7 bases, with 18 bases remaining between them. CDR3 sequence: CASSAGQSLGEQYF. The CDR3 DNA follows: TGCGCCAGCAGCGCGGGACAGTCCCTCGGGGAGCAGTACTTC.